These T cell receptor beta chains were read from a single sample in a study of naive and memory T cell subsets. TCRdb itself ran the 5' RACE reads through MiXCR, one entry per CDR3 protein. Of about 48,000 distinct CDR3 sequences in the sample, about 4.8% are singletons; the top ten hold around 0.84%. The receptors derive from a female donor in good health. Both conserved end residues are trimmed from each CDR3. Fields, in order: J gene, V gene, CDR3 protein.

TRBJ2-7 TRBV28 ASSSSRVRGGHEQY
TRBJ2-7 TRBV27 ASSPKRGGAHNEQY
TRBJ2-6 TRBV29-1 SVETGGANVLT
TRBJ2-7 TRBV5-1 ASSLDSARTGVDYEQY
TRBJ2-1 TRBV28 ASRKGKFSYNEQF
TRBJ1-3 TRBV6-5 ASRGSGNTIY
TRBJ1-4 TRBV20-1 SARVGDLEKLF
TRBJ2-7 TRBV20-1 SARGTGVYYEQY
TRBJ2-2 TRBV28 ASSLETGFNTGELF
TRBJ2-1 TRBV5-1 ASSQPGASGTLGSYNEQF
TRBJ2-7 TRBV3-1 ASSHSLWEQY
TRBJ1-5 TRBV28 ASCGEKMH
TRBJ2-1 TRBV4-2 ASSQEGLAGYNEQF
TRBJ2-1 TRBV5-1 ASSLPAASYNEQF
TRBJ2-1 TRBV9 ASSPHLVSDEQF
TRBJ2-3 TRBV27 ASGRHRGGGSGSGGDTQY
TRBJ1-6 TRBV18 ASSGSGDSPLH
TRBJ2-7 TRBV18 ASSSYPPRIGGEQY
TRBJ2-1 TRBV18 ASSPGMTSYNEQF
TRBJ2-1 TRBV5-8 ASSRGTSGSRYNEQF
TRBJ1-4 TRBV6-5 ASSPPLRGAGEKLF
TRBJ2-3 TRBV7-3 ASSPNSGSAKDTQY
TRBJ2-1 TRBV29-1 SVDKQGRDEQF
TRBJ1-1 TRBV6-5 ASSYYARNTEAF
TRBJ2-7 TRBV20-1 SARGLAERHEQY
TRBJ2-3 TRBV7-2 ASSLREWVDTQY
TRBJ1-1 TRBV25-1 ASSGTMGFHTEAF
TRBJ2-7 TRBV28 ASRPGGTPYEQY